Presented here are 27 T cell receptor beta chains from one specimen sequenced in a study of T-cell reconstitution after alpha-beta-depleted transplantation in children. Unique molecular identifiers were used to barcode this TCRbeta library. Each CDR3 protein is one row after TCRdb ran MiXCR on the PCR reads. This table has approximately 70,000 distinct CDR3 sequences, 4.9% appearing once. Sample: PBMCs, mostly from graft donor cells, taken 180 days after TCRalphabeta/CD19-depleted stem cell transplant. The receptors originated from a boy younger than two who had a stem cell transplant for acute myeloid leukemia, so the T cells may come from the graft donor.

This clonotype was recorded many times. V usage is TRBV6-5 and J usage is TRBJ1-4, with D maybe TRBD1 (5 bases). Trimming pared 1 base from V and 4 bases from J, leaving 10 bases between. CDR3 length: 15 residues. Germline CDR1 is MNHEY and CDR2 is SVGAGI. The CDR3 DNA follows: TGTGCCAGCAGTTACTACGGGCAGGGTAATGAAAAACTGTTTTTT. The encoded protein is CASSYYGQGNEKLFF.

A note on this clonotype: Germline and junction disagree at one end, which may indicate a read error. V gene TRBV5-6 combines with J gene TRBJ2-7; weak D call: TRBD2 (5 bases). Germline V gene data show CDR1 as SGHDT and CDR2 as YYEEEE. The CDR3 runs to 13 residues. CDR3 protein: CAISRGLFYEQYF. The DNA for the CDR3 is TGTGCCATCAGCCGAGGGCTCTTCTACGAGCAGTACTTC.

This clonotype was picked up many times. The chain uses TRBV24-1 and TRBJ2-3; no clear D. Trimming left V 10 bases short and J 5 bases short, with 15 bases between. The CDR3 has 13 residues. The germline CDR1 and CDR2 sequences are KGHDR and SFDVKD. CDR3 residues: CATQRRRKDTQYF. The CDR3 DNA follows: TGTGCCACACAACGCCGACGTAAAGATACGCAGTATTTT.

This clonotype appeared many times. This chain uses TRBV5-1 with TRBJ1-6; D unclear. Trimming cost V 2 bases and J 9 bases, with 12 bases left between them. CDR1 is SGHRS and CDR2 is YFSETQ in the germline V gene. The CDR3 is made up of 14 amino acids. CDR3 DNA: TGCGCCAGCAGCTTTTCCCTCGGGTTTTCACCCCTCCACTTT. Protein: CASSFSLGFSPLHF. Using reference TRBV5-1 and TRBJ1-6 for the parts outside the CDR3, the full variable domain is KAGVTQTPRYLIKTRGQQVTLSCSPISGHRSVSWYQQTPGQGLQFLFEYFSETQRNKGNFPGRFSGRQFSNSRSEMNVSTLELGDSALYLCASSFSLGFSPLHFGNGTRLTVT.

In this sample, this clonotype is medium-sized. The V gene is TRBV24-1, the J gene TRBJ2-3, with D possibly being TRBD2 (6 bases). Trimming left V 0 bases short and J 4 bases short, with 22 bases between. CDR1 and CDR2 from the germline V gene are KGHDR and SFDVKD. This CDR3 has 19 residues. The CDR3 sequence is CATSDLQRGLAQHSDTQYF. The CDR3, as DNA: TGTGCCACCAGTGATTTGCAAAGAGGGCTAGCGCAACACTCAGATACGCAGTATTTT.

In this sample, this clonotype turned up many times. This chain connects TRBV5-1 to TRBJ2-5; no definite D call. CDR1 and CDR2 from the germline V gene are SGHRS and YFSETQ. The CDR3 spans 14 residues. The ends were cut back, 0 bases at V and 4 bases at J, with 10 bases in the middle. This CDR3 is CASSLGALGETQYF. CDR3 nucleotides: TGCGCCAGCAGCTTGGGGGCTCTAGGAGAGACCCAGTACTTC.

This clonotype has ten or more counts. The chain is built from TRBV7-2 and TRBJ2-1; 7 bases line up with TRBD2. The CDR3 spans 14 residues. Germline CDR1 and CDR2: SGHTA and FQGNSA. V trimming: 3 bases; J trimming: 3 bases; junction bases outside the gene matches: 2. CDR3 protein: CASSFRDYYNEQFF. In DNA, the CDR3 is TGTGCCAGCAGCTTCCGGGACTACTACAATGAGCAGTTCTTC.

This clonotype came up many times. V gene TRBV4-1 combines with J gene TRBJ1-1; 7 nucleotides match TRBD1. CDR3 length equals 16 residues. J lost 7 bases, V lost 4 bases, and 15 bases had no gene match. Germline CDR1 reads MGHRA; CDR2 reads YSYEKL. The DNA of the CDR3 is TGCGCCAGCAGCCGAACCGAAGGCAACAGGGGAAATGAAGCTTTCTTT. This codes for CASSRTEGNRGNEAFF.

The chain combines TRBV4-2 with TRBJ2-3; 9 bases agree with TRBD1. Germline loops: CDR1 LGHNA, CDR2 YNFKEQ. The CDR3 spans 15 residues. J lost 5 bases, V lost 3 bases, and 6 bases had no gene match. This chain's CDR3 is CASSHSYRGQDTQYF. The DNA of the CDR3 is TGTGCCAGCAGCCACTCCTACAGGGGGCAAGATACGCAGTATTTT.

This clonotype was detected ten times or more. This sequence joins TRBV6-5 and TRBJ2-3, with D possibly being TRBD2 (6 bases). The CDR3 contains 12 residues. Germline-derived CDR1 and CDR2 are MNHEY and SVGAGI. Trimming cost V 10 bases and J 9 bases, with 17 bases left between them. The CDR3 is CAIGPDRGTQYF. CDR3 sequence (DNA): TGTGCCATCGGACCTGACCGGGGGACGCAGTATTTT.

Many counts were recorded for this clonotype. The chain employs TRBV12-3 or TRBV12-4 and TRBJ2-5; 8 nucleotides match TRBD1. CDR3 length: 16 amino acids. With 5 bases clipped from V and 2 bases from J, the junction kept 10 bases outside the gene matches. This CDR3 is CASSGPDRVAQETQYF. The CDR3 DNA sequence: TGTGCCAGCAGTGGTCCGGACAGGGTGGCTCAAGAGACCCAGTACTTC.

In its sample, this clonotype was seen many times. The chain carries TRBV3-1 and TRBJ2-1, with 8 positions matching TRBD2. The V gene end was trimmed by 4 bases and the J gene end by 7 bases; junction bases not matched to a gene: 12. Germline-derived CDR1 and CDR2 are LGHDT and YNNKEL (reference sequence). The CDR3 covers 16 residues. CDR3 amino acids: CASSPSGGGPRNEQFF. The CDR3 DNA reads as TGTGCCAGCAGCCCCTCGGGGGGGGGGCCGAGGAATGAGCAGTTCTTC.

This clonotype has at least ten counts. The CDR3 DNA is TGTGCCAGCAGCTTGGGACGGCCCTACAATGAGCAGTTCTTC. Its translation: CASSLGRPYNEQFF. The chain is built from TRBV5-6 and TRBJ2-1; unclear D gene. CDR1 and CDR2 from the germline V gene are SGHDT and YYEEEE. Trimming left V 0 bases short and J 2 bases short, with 6 bases between. CDR3 length: 14 amino acids.

The sample holds many counts of this clonotype. The rearrangement uses TRBV6-5 and TRBJ2-2, with D uncertain. CDR1 MNHEY and CDR2 SVGAGI come from the germline V gene. CDR3 length equals 15 residues. V was cut by 6 bases and J by 2 bases, with 13 bases left in between. The CDR3 reads CASSRTLRNTGELFF. The CDR3 region has the DNA TGTGCCAGCAGCCGGACCCTGAGAAACACCGGGGAGCTGTTTTTT.

This clonotype was seen at least ten times. The chain recombines TRBV10-1 with TRBJ2-1, with 10 bases aligning to TRBD2. Looked up from germline, CDR1 is WNHNN and CDR2 is SYGVQD (reference sequence). The junction had 7 bases not matched to a gene; V was cut back by 5 bases and J by 3 bases. The CDR3 has 16 residues. Here the CDR3 DNA reads TGCGCCAGCAGTAAATTAGCGGGGGGCGACTACAATGAGCAGTTCTTC. Translating gives CASSKLAGGDYNEQFF.

There are many counts of this clonotype. The gene calls are TRBV29-1 and TRBJ2-3, with unresolved D. From germline, CDR1 is SQVTM and CDR2 ANQGSEA. The CDR3 runs to 12 residues. V was cut by 7 bases and J by 1 base, with 9 bases left in between. The CDR3 spells CSATPGTDTQYF. The CDR3 nucleotides are TGCAGCGCCACACCGGGCACAGATACGCAGTATTTT.

The table lists this clonotype with many counts. V gene TRBV24-1 combines with J gene TRBJ2-1; D possibly corresponds to TRBD1 (6 bases). V was pared by 4 bases and J by 8 bases, with 20 bases between. The length of the CDR3 is 16 residues. Per germline, CDR1 KGHDR and CDR2 SFDVKD. The CDR3 is CATSDPGAQSFDEQFF. CDR3 coding DNA: TGTGCCACCAGTGACCCAGGGGCCCAAAGCTTTGATGAGCAGTTCTTC.

This clonotype was observed many times. CDR3 in DNA: TGCGCCAGCAGCCGCATACCAACAGATACGCAGTATTTT. Protein sequence: CASSRIPTDTQYF. V is TRBV4-1 and J is TRBJ2-3; D uncertain. Germline V CDR1 and CDR2: MGHRA, YSYEKL. This CDR3 comprises 13 residues. Trimming shortened V by 4 bases and J by 3 bases, and 8 bases separated the two germline ends.

The table lists this clonotype with many counts. The rearrangement links TRBV7-8 to TRBJ1-5; no definite D call. The CDR3 is 15 residues long. V was trimmed by 6 bases and J by 2 bases, leaving 14 bases between them. Germline assignment: CDR1 SGHVS and CDR2 FQNEAQ. CDR3 sequence reads: CASSLPGERNQPQHF. Written as DNA, the CDR3 is TGTGCCAGCAGTCTCCCAGGTGAACGCAATCAGCCCCAGCATTTT.

In its sample, this clonotype was seen many times. The gene calls are TRBV12-3 or TRBV12-4 and TRBJ1-4; TRBD1 matches 8 bases. CDR3 size: 15 residues. V shed 7 bases, J shed 8 bases, and the junction held 12 bases outside the gene matches. This chain's CDR3 is CASTVGQGGGEKLFF. CDR3 nucleotide sequence: TGTGCCAGCACCGTCGGACAGGGAGGAGGGGAAAAACTGTTTTTT.

The rearrangement joins TRBV20-1 to TRBJ2-7; possible D gene TRBD2, 5 bases. The germline V and J ends were trimmed by 1 base and 4 bases, with 17 bases remaining between them. The germline CDR1 and CDR2 sequences are DFQATT and SNEGSKA (reference sequence). CDR3 length equals 15 residues. The CDR3 loop is CSARATNPRTYEQYF. The CDR3 coding sequence is TGCAGTGCTAGAGCGACTAACCCACGTACGTACGAGCAGTACTTC.

This clonotype has a count of ten or more. The V gene is TRBV5-1, the J gene TRBJ2-5; tentative D call: TRBD1 (8 bases). The CDR3 has 16 amino acids. Germline assignment: CDR1 SGHRS and CDR2 YFSETQ. V lost 1 base and J lost 3, with 16 bases in between. The CDR3 coding sequence is TGCGCCAGCAGCTTGAGCGGGACAGGTGGGGAAGAGACCCAGTACTTC. Amino acids: CASSLSGTGGEETQYF.

Many counts were recorded for this clonotype. The gene calls are TRBV10-3 and TRBJ2-7; the D gene is possibly TRBD1 (5 bases). Trimming pared 8 bases from V and 2 bases from J, leaving 10 bases between. Germline lookup yields CDR1 ENHRY and CDR2 SYGVKD. CDR3 size: 12 residues. Here the CDR3 reads CAISGSTYEQYF. Written as DNA, the CDR3 is TGTGCCATCTCAGGGTCCACCTACGAGCAGTACTTC.

In its sample, this clonotype was seen many times. V and J are TRBV24-1 and TRBJ2-1; a possible D gene is TRBD1 (6 bases). Trimming shortened V by 5 bases and J by 0 bases, and 7 bases separated the two germline ends. Germline V gene sequence: CDR1 KGHDR, CDR2 SFDVKD. This CDR3 has 14 amino acids. CDR3 DNA: TGTGCCACCAGTGCGACAGGCTCCTACAATGAGCAGTTCTTC. Translation gives CATSATGSYNEQFF.

At least ten counts were recorded for this clonotype. The rearrangement uses TRBV12-3 or TRBV12-4 and TRBJ2-2; possible D gene TRBD1, 6 bases. V lost 5 bases and J 6 bases, leaving 7 bases between the germline ends. The CDR3 spans 12 residues. The CDR3 DNA sequence: TGTGCCAGCAGTCGGACAGCCGGGGAGCTGTTTTTT. It is translated as CASSRTAGELFF.

This clonotype was observed many times. The V gene is TRBV6-5, the J gene TRBJ2-7, with 8 bases lining up with TRBD1. The germline V gene has CDR1 MNHEY and CDR2 SVGAGI. The CDR3 covers 12 residues. As DNA, the CDR3 is TGTGCGACCGGGACAGGATTTCGGATCTTGTACGTC. Translation gives CATGTGFRILYV.

This clonotype has ten or more counts. The gene calls are TRBV28 and TRBJ2-7, with D maybe TRBD1 (6 bases). V was shortened by 10 bases and J by 2 bases, with 18 bases between the two germline ends. Germline-derived CDR1 and CDR2 are MDHEN and SYDVKM. The CDR3 length is 14 residues. CDR3 DNA sequence: TGTGCCACTGTAGCACAGGGAAGCCCCTACGAGCAGTACGTC. This encodes CATVAQGSPYEQYV.